The clone carrying this TCR beta chain was observed a few times. Antigen unknown. One entry per CDR3 protein, called by TCRdb with MiXCR from the RT-PCR reads. This sample carries 710,000 or so distinct CDR3 sequences, 15% to 18% of them seen once, and the ten largest clones take 11%. This record belongs to a study of response to subunit inactivated influenza vaccine. Notes on the study in general: Each seasonal influenza vaccination recruits few new T cells, the authors suggested.

V was shortened by 3 bases and J by 6 bases, with 10 bases between the two germline ends. The germline V gene has CDR1 SEHNR and CDR2 FQNEAQ (reference sequence). This CDR3 region has 13 residues. The rearrangement joins TRBV7-9 to TRBJ2-3, with D perhaps matching TRBD1 (5 bases). The source was PBMCs from blood, collected roughly 12 days after vaccination. The sequence came from a man aged 50 to 60 who received an inactivated influenza vaccine. The CDR3 protein is CASSFLTVDTQYF. DNA of the CDR3: TGTGCCAGCAGCTTCCTGACAGTCGATACGCAGTATTTT. Variable domain in full (rest from reference TRBV7-9 and TRBJ2-3): DTGVSQNPRHKITKRGQNVTFRCDPISEHNRLYWYRQTLGQGPEFLTYFQNEAQLEKSRLLSDRFSAERPKGSFSTLEIQRTEQGDSAMYLCASSFLTVDTQYFGPGTRLTVL.